The T cell receptor beta chain under discussion was sequenced for a study of T cell responses to AZD1222 COVID-19 vaccine. Germline CDR1 MNHEY, CDR2 SVGAGI. The CDR3 runs to 14 residues. V lost 7 bases to trimming and J lost 3 bases, with 12 bases between them. The study, taken as a whole, reports: Baseline testing showed seropositivity in only six AZD1222 recipients. Reportedly, nearly half of unique spike TCRs recognized epitopes outside B.1.351/B.1.1.7 mutations. A rise in Spike-specific TCR breadth and depth followed two AZD1222 doses.

To note about this clone: Antigen unknown.

Second-dose schedules of about 4 or about 12 weeks were combined. Assay used: immunoSEQ multiplex PCR; TCRdb lists only in-frame clones, some missing. Of about 150,000 clones in the sample, 90% were seen once. This clonotype was sampled from an adult who received the AZD1222 COVID-19 vaccine. The V call is TRBV6-5, the J call TRBJ2-2, with a weak D call TRBD2 (6 bases). The sample here was peripheral blood, taken 28 days after the second AZD1222 dose. CDR3 loop: CASKGGEYTGELFF. Written as DNA, the CDR3 is TGTGCCAGCAAAGGCGGGGAGTACACCGGGGAGCTGTTTTTT.